Below are 26 T cell receptor beta chains sequenced from a single sample in a study of shared clonotypes between healthy human individuals. The data were produced by immunoSEQ multiplex PCR, yet TCRdb's version contains in-frame clones alone and is incomplete. The sample lists about 1,500,000 clones, roughly 96% seen once, with roughly 1.2% in the top ten. Sequences were obtained from naive CD4+ T cells sorted from blood. Subset given: CD45RA+ positively selected. The receptors here all came from a man aged 25 to 40 in good health.

A remark on this clone: Other DNA variants within this sample encode the same CDR3. The genes are TRBV2 and TRBJ2-7; 12 bases fit TRBD2. CDR3 length: 14 amino acids. Germline assignment: CDR1 SNHLY and CDR2 FYNNEI. With V trimmed by 5 bases and J by 2 bases, 1 base remained unmatched. The DNA for the CDR3 is TGTGCCAGCAGTCTAGCGGGGGGGACCTACGAGCAGTACTTC. It yields the protein CASSLAGGTYEQYF.

This chain joins TRBV10-3 and TRBJ1-2; tentatively, D is TRBD1 (6 bases). Trimming cost V 10 bases and J 0 bases, with 21 bases left between them. This CDR3 is 16 amino acids long. Looked up from germline, CDR1 is ENHRY and CDR2 is SYGVKD. CDR3 protein: CATADRTRLSNYGYTF. The CDR3 DNA is TGTGCCACCGCGGACAGAACTAGATTATCTAACTATGGCTACACCTTC.

Note on this clone: This same CDR3 is encoded by further DNA sequences in the sample. V gene TRBV30 combines with J gene TRBJ2-2; no definite D call. The CDR3 consists of 14 residues. V was pared by 0 bases and J by 1 base, with 6 bases between. Per the germline V gene, CDR1 is GTSNPN and CDR2 is SVGIG (reference sequence). CDR3 DNA: TGTGCCTGGAGTGTACTGATGAACACCGGGGAGCTGTTTTTT. It yields the protein CAWSVLMNTGELFF.

Of note for this clone: The sample carries other DNA sequences with the same CDR3. The rearrangement uses TRBV28 and TRBJ2-5; D may correspond to TRBD1 or TRBD2 (5 bases each). CDR1 is MDHEN, CDR2 SYDVKM, per germline. The CDR3 has 12 residues. Trimming pared 8 bases from V and 0 bases from J, leaving 7 bases between. This CDR3 is CASGTNQETQYF. CDR3 DNA sequence: TGTGCCAGCGGGACCAACCAAGAGACCCAGTACTTC.

On this clone: Other DNA sequences from this sample encode an identical CDR3 as well. This chain connects TRBV5-1 to TRBJ2-5, with 9 nucleotides matching TRBD1. V shed 2 bases and J 2 bases; nucleotides not matched to a gene: 1. The CDR3 spans 14 residues. Germline V CDR1 and CDR2: SGHRS, YFSETQ. The CDR3 sequence is CASSFGQGQETQYF. The DNA for the CDR3 is TGCGCCAGCAGCTTTGGACAGGGGCAAGAGACCCAGTACTTC. The variable domain in full, with the rest retrieved from reference TRBV5-1 and TRBJ2-5, is KAGVTQTPRYLIKTRGQQVTLSCSPISGHRSVSWYQQTPGQGLQFLFEYFSETQRNKGNFPGRFSGRQFSNSRSEMNVSTLELGDSALYLCASSFGQGQETQYFGPGTRLLVL.

The gene calls are TRBV28 and TRBJ1-5; possibly TRBD1 for D (6 bases). This CDR3 has 15 amino acids. Trimming took off 1 base at V and 6 bases at J, with 13 bases between the two ends. Germline CDR1 is MDHEN and CDR2 is SYDVKM. CDR3 region: CASSLSSQGRQPQHF. The CDR3 nucleotides are TGTGCCAGCAGTTTATCATCACAGGGCCGTCAGCCCCAGCATTTT. Together with reference TRBV28 and TRBJ1-5, the CDR3 gives the full variable domain: DVKVTQSSRYLVKRTGEKVFLECVQDMDHENMFWYRQDPGLGLRLIYFSYDVKMKEKGDIPEGYSVSREKKERFSLILESASTNQTSMYLCASSLSSQGRQPQHFGDGTRLSIL.

V usage is TRBV7-8 and J usage is TRBJ2-6; no clear D. V dropped 2 bases and J dropped 0 bases, with 8 bases sitting between them. CDR3 length: 16 residues. Germline values: CDR1 SGHVS, CDR2 FQNEAQ. CDR3 residues: CASSLPRVSGANVLTF. The CDR3 nucleotides read TGTGCCAGCAGCTTACCTAGGGTCTCTGGGGCCAACGTCCTGACTTTC.

The rearrangement links TRBV7-9 to TRBJ2-1; TRBD2 agrees at 8 bases. Germline CDR1 SEHNR, CDR2 FQNEAQ (reference sequence). CDR3 length: 15 residues. V was clipped by 4 bases and J by 7 bases; unmatched bases: 9. The CDR3 DNA follows: TGTGCCAGCAGCTCCCCCCCGGGAGGGCCTAATGAGCAGTTCTTC. Translating gives CASSSPPGGPNEQFF.

J is TRBJ2-7 and V is TRBV5-1; 9 bases are shared with TRBD1. V dropped 0 bases and J dropped 2; count of bases not matched to a gene: 9. Germline CDR1 and CDR2: SGHRS and YFSETQ. The CDR3 has 17 residues. The DNA for the CDR3 is TGCGCCAGCAGCTTGGAAGGAGGGACAGGGAGAACCTACGAGCAGTACTTC. Residues: CASSLEGGTGRTYEQYF. The full variable domain, in which reference TRBV5-1 and TRBJ2-7 provide the parts outside the CDR3, is KAGVTQTPRYLIKTRGQQVTLSCSPISGHRSVSWYQQTPGQGLQFLFEYFSETQRNKGNFPGRFSGRQFSNSRSEMNVSTLELGDSALYLCASSLEGGTGRTYEQYFGPGTRLTVT.

This sequence joins TRBV2 and TRBJ1-4; TRBD1 is a possible D gene (5 bases). CDR1 is SNHLY and CDR2 is FYNNEI in the germline V gene. Between the trimmed V and J ends, which lost 2 bases and 6 bases, there was a span of 13 bases. This CDR3 comprises 15 residues. The CDR3 DNA is TGTGCCAGCAGTGAACTTCAGGGAGCCGATGAAAAACTGTTTTTT. Its protein is CASSELQGADEKLFF. Full variable domain (remainder filled in from reference TRBV2 and TRBJ1-4): EPEVTQTPSHQVTQMGQEVILRCVPISNHLYFYWYRQILGQKVEFLVSFYNNEISEKSEIFDDQFSVERPDGSNFTLKIRSTKLEDSAMYFCASSELQGADEKLFFGSGTQLSVL.

The chain uses TRBV5-6 and TRBJ1-5, with D possibly TRBD1 on 5 matching bases. CDR3 length equals 14 residues. Trimming cost V 4 bases and J 3 bases, with 11 bases left between them. Per germline, CDR1 SGHDT and CDR2 YYEEEE. This chain's CDR3 is CASSQGVVNQPQHF. For the CDR3, the DNA is TGTGCCAGCAGCCAAGGGGTCGTCAATCAGCCCCAGCATTTT.

The chain recombines TRBV6-1 with TRBJ2-3; no definite D call. Germline V CDR1 and CDR2: MNHNS, SASEGT. This CDR3 is built from 15 residues. Trimming took 8 bases from V and 0 from J, leaving 15 bases between them. The CDR3 DNA sequence: TGTGCCAGCGAAGAGGTTGACTCTAGCACAGATACGCAGTATTTT. Protein: CASEEVDSSTDTQYF.

This rearrangement joins TRBV5-1 to TRBJ2-7, with 14 bases identical to TRBD2. The germline V gene encodes CDR1 SGHRS and CDR2 YFSETQ. Germline trimming cut 4 bases from V and 3 bases from J; bases unmatched to any gene: 9. The CDR3 loop spans 17 amino acids. CDR3 protein: CASSLRLAGGPRYEQYF. CDR3 DNA sequence: TGCGCCAGCAGCCTCAGACTAGCGGGAGGGCCACGCTACGAGCAGTACTTC.

This clone was detected once. This chain joins TRBV5-1 and TRBJ1-4, with 9 bases fitting TRBD1. CDR1 and CDR2 (germline): SGHRS, YFSETQ. The CDR3 is 13 residues long. V dropped 5 bases and J dropped 8; count of bases not matched to a gene: 4. The DNA of the CDR3 is TGCGCCAGCAGAGGGACAGGGAACGAAAAACTGTTTTTT. Its translation: CASRGTGNEKLFF.

On this clone: The sample holds other DNA sequences that translate to the same CDR3. V is TRBV5-1 and J is TRBJ2-7; D is ambiguous. The CDR3 runs to 13 residues. CDR1 SGHRS and CDR2 YFSETQ come from the germline V gene. V was shortened by 0 bases and J by 3 bases, with 7 bases between the two germline ends. The CDR3 is CASSLDGLYEQYF. CDR3 sequence (DNA): TGCGCCAGCAGCTTGGATGGCCTCTACGAGCAGTACTTC. The full variable domain, completed using reference TRBV5-1 and TRBJ2-7, is KAGVTQTPRYLIKTRGQQVTLSCSPISGHRSVSWYQQTPGQGLQFLFEYFSETQRNKGNFPGRFSGRQFSNSRSEMNVSTLELGDSALYLCASSLDGLYEQYFGPGTRLTVT.

The chain recombines TRBV27 with TRBJ1-2; D gene ambiguous. Germline V CDR1 and CDR2: MNHEY, SMNVEV (reference sequence). Between the trimmed V and J ends, which lost 2 bases and 4 bases, there was a span of 2 bases. This CDR3 has 11 residues. The DNA for the CDR3 is TGTGCCAGCAGTTTAAGCTATGGCTACACCTTC. Residues: CASSLSYGYTF.

This clone was recorded only once. The sample contains more than one DNA sequence encoding this CDR3. J is TRBJ2-3 and V is TRBV7-9; D gene ambiguous. The CDR3 length is 12 residues. The V and J ends lost 4 bases and 0 bases respectively, with 2 bases between them. Germline V gene sequence: CDR1 SEHNR, CDR2 FQNEAQ (reference sequence). The CDR3 protein is CASSSSTDTQYF. CDR3 DNA sequence: TGTGCCAGCAGCTCAAGCACAGATACGCAGTATTTT. The variable domain in full, with the rest retrieved from reference TRBV7-9 and TRBJ2-3, is DTGVSQNPRHKITKRGQNVTFRCDPISEHNRLYWYRQTLGQGPEFLTYFQNEAQLEKSRLLSDRFSAERPKGSFSTLEIQRTEQGDSAMYLCASSSSTDTQYFGPGTRLTVL.

The chain has TRBV7-2 and TRBJ2-1, with TRBD2 as a possible D gene (6 bases). Germline CDR1 SGHTA, CDR2 FQGNSA. CDR3 size: 12 residues. With 5 bases removed from V and 9 bases from J, the gap between germline ends came to 11 bases. The CDR3 DNA follows: TGTGCCAGCAGCCACGGGGGTGGTGAGCAGTTCTTC. Amino acid sequence: CASSHGGGEQFF.

This chain joins TRBV6-1 and TRBJ2-3; D may be TRBD1 (6 bases). This CDR3 comprises 13 residues. V was cut by 8 bases and J by 2 bases, with 11 bases left in between. CDR1 is MNHNS and CDR2 is SASEGT in the germline V gene. CDR3 in DNA: TGTGCCAGCCGACAGGACCTCACAGATACGCAGTATTTT. Protein sequence: CASRQDLTDTQYF.

In regard to this clone: This sample includes further DNA sequences coding for the same CDR3. The chain has TRBV5-4 and TRBJ2-5, with D unclear. The CDR3 runs to 11 residues. The V end lost 1 base, the J end lost 5 bases, and 3 bases lay between the germline ends. The germline V gene encodes CDR1 SGHNT and CDR2 YYREEE (reference sequence). The CDR3 bases are TGTGCCAGCAGCTTGCTCGAGACCCAGTACTTC. Encoded protein: CASSLLETQYF.

V is TRBV11-2 and J is TRBJ2-7, with 9 nucleotides matching TRBD2. Germline V lookup: CDR1 SGHAT, CDR2 FQNNGV. Germline trimming cut 1 base from V and 1 base from J; bases unmatched to any gene: 5. This CDR3 region has 16 residues. The chain's CDR3 is CASSLGLAGVSYEQYF. The CDR3 nucleotides are TGTGCCAGCAGCTTAGGTTTAGCGGGAGTTTCCTACGAGCAGTACTTC.

The gene calls are TRBV19 and TRBJ2-7, with a weak D call TRBD2 (5 bases). Trimming took off 7 bases at V and 0 bases at J, with 16 bases between the two ends. This CDR3 comprises 15 residues. In germline, CDR1 is LNHDA, CDR2 SQIVND (reference sequence). For the CDR3, the DNA is TGTGCCAGTACCGAAAGTGGAGGCCGCTCCTACGAGCAGTACTTC. This codes for CASTESGGRSYEQYF.

The rearrangement links TRBV5-1 to TRBJ2-1, with 8 bases identical to TRBD2. Germline V gene lookup returns CDR1 SGHRS and CDR2 YFSETQ. This CDR3 has 15 amino acids. The trim removed 2 bases at V and 3 bases at J, leaving 4 bases unmatched. Here the CDR3 DNA reads TGCGCCAGCAGCTTTACGGGACTAGACTACAATGAGCAGTTCTTC. This gives the protein CASSFTGLDYNEQFF.

The chain employs TRBV11-3 and TRBJ2-2; 11 nucleotides match TRBD2. CDR1 is SGHNT and CDR2 is YENEEA in the germline V gene. The CDR3 has 17 amino acids. V trimming: 7 bases; J trimming: 1 base; junction bases outside the gene matches: 8. The CDR3 loop reads CASKTTSGSENTGELFF. The CDR3 nucleotides read TGTGCCAGCAAGACAACTAGCGGGAGTGAGAACACCGGGGAGCTGTTTTTT. Full variable domain (missing parts from reference TRBV11-3 and TRBJ2-2): EAGVVQSPRYKIIEKKQPVAFWCNPISGHNTLYWYLQNLGQGPELLIRYENEEAVDDSQLPKDRFSAERLKGVDSTLKIQPAELGDSAVYLCASKTTSGSENTGELFFGEGSRLTVL.

This chain uses TRBV28 with TRBJ1-5; D gene uncertain. The length of the CDR3 is 16 residues. The germline V gene encodes CDR1 MDHEN and CDR2 SYDVKM. Trimming pared 6 bases from V and 6 bases from J, leaving 21 bases between. This chain's CDR3 is CASSRRGPVNVQPQHF. For the CDR3, the DNA is TGTGCCAGCAGCCGCCGTGGCCCAGTAAATGTTCAGCCCCAGCATTTT.

The V call is TRBV30, the J call TRBJ2-1; a weak D match, TRBD1 (5 bases). This CDR3 has 12 residues. The germline V and J ends were trimmed by 5 bases and 7 bases, with 12 bases remaining between them. Germline V gives CDR1 GTSNPN, CDR2 SVGIG (reference sequence). CDR3 bases: TGTGCCTGGGGAAGGGGATTGAATGAGCAGTTCTTC. Translation gives CAWGRGLNEQFF. Using reference TRBV30 and TRBJ2-1 for the parts outside the CDR3, the full variable domain is SQTIHQWPATLVQPVGSPLSLECTVEGTSNPNLYWYRQAAGRGLQLLFYSVGIGQISSEVPQNLSASRPQDRQFILSSKKLLLSDSGFYLCAWGRGLNEQFFGPGTRLTVL.